The clone carrying this T cell receptor (beta chain) appeared a few times. Its antigen is unidentified. The CDR3 contains 13 residues. Germline V lookup: CDR1 SNHLY, CDR2 FYNNEI. V dropped 8 bases and J dropped 3 bases, with 13 bases sitting between them. The data stem from a study of blood T cells in healthy people across ages. At the level of the study: Every two T cells gave about one barcoded beta molecule via template switching. General observations from the study: It was not known whether donors were CMV positive (a possible confounder of expanded clonotype changes).

Researchers report isolating at least 6 million PBMCs per sample. Total RNA, at least 5.5 micrograms per sample, came from PBMCs. Using a J-beta primer mix together with a sample-barcoded 5' primer, a second PCR was run for about 6 to 11 cycles. Via MiXCR, TCRdb re-called the 5' RACE reads, giving one row per CDR3 protein. Of around 580,000 distinct CDR3 sequences listed, around 50% are singletons. The V call is TRBV2, the J call TRBJ1-2; D is ambiguous. The sample comprised blood. This clonotype was sampled from a man aged 80 or over in good health. DNA for the CDR3: TGTGCCAGCGCTTACCGGCAGGACTATGGCTACACCTTC. Amino acids: CASAYRQDYGYTF.